This T cell receptor (beta chain) is drawn from a study of technical replicates of blood from four donors. The count of this clone is one. Trimming pared 0 bases from V and 4 bases from J, leaving 6 bases between. The CDR3 has 14 amino acids. Germline CDR1 and CDR2: MNHEY and SVGAGI. Measured with immunoSEQ multiplex PCR; TCRdb has only the in-frame clones, and not every one. The data hold about 80,000 clones, with roughly 94% observed a single time. The sample taken for sequencing was T cells isolated from PBMCs. This sequence was found in a human donor in good health. The chain is built from TRBV6-5 and TRBJ2-2; the D gene is possibly TRBD2 (6 bases). The DNA for the CDR3 is TGTGCCAGCAGTTACTCCGGGGGCACCGGGGAGCTGTTTTTT. Its translation is CASSYSGGTGELFF.